The 29 T cell receptor beta chains presented below share a single source sample, sequenced in a study of T cell repertoires in cytomegalovirus infection. MiXCR, run by TCRdb on the reads, gives a single entry per CDR3 protein. This table has a few hundred thousand distinct CDR3 sequences, under 45% appearing once. For these receptors, no antigen is known. The material was cultured PBMCs, obtained from culture after CMV antigen stimulation. The receptors were sampled from a human donor in good health (CMV status not recorded). Some clones in this sample may be carry-over from other donors' samples.

The gene calls are TRBV6-1 and TRBJ2-5, with TRBD2 matching over 7 bases. Germline loops: CDR1 MNHNS, CDR2 SASEGT. The CDR3 covers 14 residues. V gave up 4 bases and J gave up 4 bases; unmatched junction bases: 6. The CDR3 DNA follows: TGTGCCAGCAGTGGCCACTGGGGGGGAGAGACCCAGTACTTC. Translating it yields CASSGHWGGETQYF.

This sequence joins TRBV28 and TRBJ1-2; the D is unclear. This CDR3 has 14 residues. Germline CDR1 is MDHEN and CDR2 is SYDVKM. V lost 6 bases, J lost 7 bases, and 18 bases lay in between. This CDR3 reads CASSIIGRSPGYTF. The CDR3, as DNA: TGTGCCAGCAGCATAATCGGACGGTCGCCTGGCTACACCTTC.

This clonotype was recorded a few times. This sequence joins TRBV27 and TRBJ2-5, with D unresolved. This CDR3 is 15 amino acids long. Trimming left V 5 bases short and J 2 bases short, with 15 bases between. Germline-derived CDR1 and CDR2 are MNHEY and SMNVEV (reference sequence). The CDR3 DNA reads as TGTGCCAGCAGTCGAAACCGACAAACTCAAGAGACCCAGTACTTC. This encodes CASSRNRQTQETQYF.

A single count supports this clonotype. The V call is TRBV24-1, the J call TRBJ2-1; 7 bases map to TRBD2. The CDR3 consists of 15 residues. The J segment lost 6 bases and the V segment lost 5 bases, leaving 9 bases of the junction unmatched. CDR1 is KGHDR and CDR2 is SFDVKD in the germline V gene. CDR3 amino acids: CATSAAGPGGNEQFF. DNA of the CDR3: TGTGCCACCAGTGCGGCGGGACCGGGAGGCAATGAGCAGTTCTTC.

The genes are TRBV6-5 and TRBJ2-7; D is possibly TRBD2 (6 bases). CDR3 length: 15 residues. The germline V gene encodes CDR1 MNHEY and CDR2 SVGAGI. Trimming cost V 4 bases and J 4 bases, with 17 bases left between them. DNA of the CDR3: TGTGCCAGCAGTTGGGACGTGCGGGGCACTTACGAGCAGTACTTC. Residues: CASSWDVRGTYEQYF.

This clonotype has only a few counts. The V gene is TRBV25-1, the J gene TRBJ1-1, with a weak D call TRBD1 (6 bases). The CDR3 is 13 amino acids. CDR1 is MGHDK and CDR2 is SYGVNS in the germline V gene. The V end was cut by 6 bases, the J end by 4 bases, with 12 bases between. For the CDR3, the DNA is TGTGCCAGCAGCACAGGGTGGCCCACTGAAGCTTTCTTT. Amino acids: CASSTGWPTEAFF. Variable domain in full (rest from reference TRBV25-1 and TRBJ1-1): EADIYQTPRYLVIGTGKKITLECSQTMGHDKMYWYQQDPGMELHLIHYSYGVNSTEKGDLSSESTVSRIRTEHFPLTLESARPSHTSQYLCASSTGWPTEAFFGQGTRLTVV.

This clonotype was seen a few times. The chain uses TRBV11-2 and TRBJ2-3; 9 bases are a match to TRBD2. V lost 4 bases and J lost 3; bases outside the gene matches: 11. This CDR3 comprises 17 residues. Germline CDR1 reads SGHAT; CDR2 reads FQNNGV. For the CDR3, the DNA is TGTGCCAGCAGCTCCGCAATAGCGGGAGAATTAACAGATACGCAGTATTTT. Amino acid sequence: CASSSAIAGELTDTQYF.

The genes are TRBV18 and TRBJ1-1; TRBD1 might be the D (5 bases). Germline lookup yields CDR1 KGHSH and CDR2 LQKENI. Trimming removed 2 bases at V and 8 bases at J, with 12 bases between. CDR3 length equals 13 residues. The CDR3, as DNA: TGTGCCAGCTCACCAGAGGGGACCTCCGAAGCTTTCTTT. It yields the protein CASSPEGTSEAFF. The full variable domain, completed using reference TRBV18 and TRBJ1-1, is NAGVMQNPRHLVRRRGQEARLRCSPMKGHSHVYWYRQLPEEGLKFMVYLQKENIIDESGMPKERFSAEFPKEGPSILRIQQVVRGDSAAYFCASSPEGTSEAFFGQGTRLTVV.

This clonotype was detected only a few times. J is TRBJ2-3 and V is TRBV4-3; D is unclear. This CDR3 is built from 15 residues. V gave up 0 bases and J gave up 3 bases, with 10 bases separating them. Germline-derived CDR1 and CDR2 are LGHNA and YSLEER. CDR3 in DNA: TGCGCCAGCAGCCAAGAGGCGTTTGGAACAGATACGCAGTATTTT. Translation gives CASSQEAFGTDTQYF.

The rearrangement joins TRBV6-2 or TRBV6-3 to TRBJ2-5; maybe TRBD1 (6 bases). Trimming stripped 5 bases from V and 2 bases from J, with 9 bases between. There are 13 residues in the CDR3. CDR1 MNHEY and CDR2 SVGEGT come from the germline V gene. CDR3 nucleotides: TGTGCCAGCAGTGACGACAGGCAAGAGACCCAGTACTTC. Translating it yields CASSDDRQETQYF.

Only a few counts were recorded for this clonotype. The chain is built from TRBV7-9 and TRBJ2-7; TRBD1 aligns across 8 bases. The CDR3 is made up of 13 amino acids. CDR1 is SEHNR and CDR2 is FQNEAQ in the germline V gene (reference sequence). Trimming took 5 bases from V and 5 from J; bases not matched to a gene: 5. CDR3 bases: TGTGCCAGCAGCCCCCCGGGACAGGACGAGCAGTACTTC. Its translation: CASSPPGQDEQYF.

The CDR3 DNA reads TGTGCCAGCAGCCAAATGTGGGGGGGCACTGAAGCTTTCTTT. This gives the protein CASSQMWGGTEAFF. The rearrangement joins TRBV11-2 to TRBJ1-1; D is possibly TRBD1 (5 bases). Trimming shortened V by 5 bases and J by 4 bases, and 14 bases separated the two germline ends. The CDR3 spans 14 residues. The germline CDR1 and CDR2 sequences are SGHAT and FQNNGV.

The chain employs TRBV6-5 and TRBJ2-2; 7 positions agree with TRBD1. Per the germline V gene, CDR1 is MNHEY and CDR2 is SVGAGI. Trimming took 7 bases from V and 0 from J; bases not matched to a gene: 5. The CDR3 is 15 residues long. CDR3 sequence: CASNEGAANTGELFF. CDR3 DNA: TGTGCCAGCAACGAGGGGGCTGCGAACACCGGGGAGCTGTTTTTT.

The chain employs TRBV4-1 and TRBJ2-4, with a weak D call TRBD1 (5 bases). CDR1 and CDR2 (germline): MGHRA, YSYEKL. V lost 1 base to trimming and J lost 0 bases, with 19 bases between them. The CDR3 length is 19 residues. As DNA, the CDR3 is TGCGCCAGCAGCCAAGCGACAGCCCAGTATAAAATAGCCAAAAACATTCAGTACTTC. Protein: CASSQATAQYKIAKNIQYF.

There are a few counts of this clonotype. V gene TRBV7-9 combines with J gene TRBJ2-7; a possible D gene is TRBD1 (6 bases). V was pared by 1 base and J by 4 bases, with 20 bases between. Per germline, CDR1 SEHNR and CDR2 FQNEAQ (reference sequence). The CDR3 loop spans 17 amino acids. In nucleotides, the CDR3 is TGTGCCAGCAGCTTAGTTTATCAACAGGGATTCGGATACGAGCAGTACTTC. This gives the protein CASSLVYQQGFGYEQYF. Full variable domain (rest looked up from reference TRBV7-9 and TRBJ2-7): DTGVSQNPRHKITKRGQNVTFRCDPISEHNRLYWYRQTLGQGPEFLTYFQNEAQLEKSRLLSDRFSAERPKGSFSTLEIQRTEQGDSAMYLCASSLVYQQGFGYEQYFGPGTRLTVT.

This chain joins TRBV7-2 and TRBJ1-1; D is possibly TRBD1 (5 bases). V lost 1 base, J lost 7 bases, and 10 bases lay in between. Germline V gene sequence: CDR1 SGHTA, CDR2 FQGNSA. CDR3 length equals 13 residues. Here the CDR3 DNA reads TGTGCCAGCAGCTTAGAAGTGGGGGGTGAAGCTTTCTTT. Translated, it gives CASSLEVGGEAFF.

CDR3: CASSPGTSEGSLSDTQYF. CDR3 bases: TGTGCCAGCAGTCCCGGGACTAGCGAAGGTAGTCTCTCAGATACGCAGTATTTT. This rearrangement joins TRBV6-2 or TRBV6-3 to TRBJ2-3; 10 bases map to TRBD2. J lost 4 bases, V lost 5 bases, and 15 bases had no gene match. Germline lookup yields CDR1 MNHEY and CDR2 SVGEGT. CDR3 size: 18 residues.

The chain recombines TRBV19 with TRBJ2-2; 8 bases agree with TRBD1. This CDR3 contains 19 residues. Germline V lookup: CDR1 LNHDA, CDR2 SQIVND (reference sequence). V was pared by 5 bases and J by 2 bases, with 16 bases of the junction left unmatched. The CDR3 loop reads CASSPRTGFKQPNTGELFF. In DNA, the CDR3 is TGTGCCAGTAGTCCACGGACAGGGTTTAAGCAACCTAACACCGGGGAGCTGTTTTTT.

In this sample, this clonotype turned up a few times. The CDR3 protein is CASSSQGNNYEQYF. CDR3 nucleotide sequence: TGTGCCAGCAGCTCTCAGGGTAATAACTACGAGCAGTACTTC. The V call is TRBV7-6, the J call TRBJ2-7; D possibly corresponds to TRBD1 (5 bases). CDR3 length: 14 residues. V lost 4 bases and J 3 bases, leaving 13 bases between the germline ends. Germline V gene data show CDR1 as SGHVS and CDR2 as FNYEAQ.

The chain uses TRBV5-1 and TRBJ2-5; 9 nucleotides match TRBD2. The germline CDR1 and CDR2 sequences are SGHRS and YFSETQ. V was clipped by 0 bases and J by 5 bases; unmatched bases: 8. The CDR3 covers 16 residues. The DNA of the CDR3 is TGCGCCAGCAGCTTGGCCGGCGGGAGGGCCAGGGAGACCCAGTACTTC. Protein sequence: CASSLAGGRARETQYF.

The chain is built from TRBV6-2 or TRBV6-3 and TRBJ1-2, with D perhaps TRBD1 (6 bases). The V end lost 5 bases, the J end lost 5 bases, and 24 bases lay between the germline ends. Germline V gene data show CDR1 as MNHEY and CDR2 as SVGEGT. This CDR3 is 17 amino acids long. The CDR3: CASSQGDTLSLYYGYTF. In DNA form, the CDR3 reads TGTGCCAGCAGTCAAGGGGACACCCTCTCGCTTTATTATGGCTACACCTTC.

This clonotype was seen a few times. V and J are TRBV6-2 or TRBV6-3 and TRBJ2-7, with D unresolved. Trimming left V 2 bases short and J 5 bases short, with 4 bases between. The CDR3 sequence is 11 residues long. CDR1 is MNHEY, CDR2 SVGEGT, per germline. CDR3 sequence reads: CASSYGDEQYF. The DNA of the CDR3 is TGTGCCAGCAGTTACGGCGACGAGCAGTACTTC.

This clonotype was detected only once. This chain connects TRBV6-2 or TRBV6-3 to TRBJ2-1, with 10 bases lining up with TRBD2. The CDR3 is made up of 14 amino acids. V trimming: 0 bases; J trimming: 14 bases; junction bases outside the gene matches: 7. Looked up from germline, CDR1 is MNHEY and CDR2 is SVGEGT. The CDR3, as DNA: TGTGCCAGCAGTTACTCCGGGACTAGCGACATGAAGTTCTTC. The encoded protein is CASSYSGTSDMKFF.

The chain combines TRBV6-2 or TRBV6-3 with TRBJ1-2; D uncertain. The germline gives CDR1 MNHEY, CDR2 SVGEGT. CDR3 length equals 13 residues. The V end lost 6 bases, the J end lost 6 bases, and 14 bases lay between the germline ends. This chain's CDR3 is CASSQIPEDGYTF. The CDR3 DNA is TGTGCCAGCAGCCAGATCCCAGAGGATGGCTACACCTTC.

The CDR3 nucleotides are TGTGCCAGTACCAAGACAGGGGGCTCTGGAAACACCATATATTTT. Protein sequence: CASTKTGGSGNTIYF. The V and J genes are TRBV19 and TRBJ1-3; 9 positions match TRBD1. This CDR3 comprises 15 residues. Germline V gives CDR1 LNHDA, CDR2 SQIVND (reference sequence). The J segment lost 0 bases and the V segment lost 7 bases, leaving 4 bases of the junction unmatched.

The genes are TRBV2 and TRBJ2-7; 7 nucleotides agree with TRBD2. Germline lookup yields CDR1 SNHLY and CDR2 FYNNEI. This CDR3 comprises 15 residues. V trimming: 8 bases; J trimming: 1 base; junction bases outside the gene matches: 11. This chain's CDR3 is CASGPSRDYSYEQYF. In DNA form, the CDR3 reads TGTGCCAGCGGACCGAGCCGGGACTATTCCTACGAGCAGTACTTC.

V and J are TRBV19 and TRBJ1-5, with D perhaps TRBD1 (5 bases). This CDR3 has 18 amino acids. The V and J ends lost 5 bases and 0 bases respectively, with 20 bases between them. Germline lookup yields CDR1 LNHDA and CDR2 SQIVND (reference sequence). The CDR3 reads CASSARGAGPYSNQPQHF. The CDR3 region has the DNA TGTGCCAGTAGTGCTAGGGGAGCGGGGCCTTATAGCAATCAGCCCCAGCATTTT.

The J gene is TRBJ2-3, the V gene TRBV7-8; possibly TRBD1 for D (6 bases). V was shortened by 1 base and J by 2 bases, with 10 bases between the two germline ends. This CDR3 is 15 amino acids long. CDR1 is SGHVS, CDR2 FQNEAQ, per germline. In DNA, the CDR3 is TGTGCCAGCAGCTTAGTACAGGGTTACACAGATACGCAGTATTTT. Protein: CASSLVQGYTDTQYF.

The J gene is TRBJ2-1, the V gene TRBV12-5; D gene ambiguous. The CDR3 consists of 13 residues. Germline-derived CDR1 and CDR2 are LGHNT and FRNRAP. V lost 1 base to trimming and J lost 10 bases, with 11 bases between them. The chain's CDR3 is CASGLGYSFEQFF. The CDR3 DNA is TGTGCTAGTGGTTTGGGATATAGTTTCGAGCAGTTCTTC.